The sequence of this T cell receptor beta chain was determined in a study of PD-L1 blockade in urothelial cancer. Whole-study context: From 2014, patients received atezolizumab, given as 1,200 mg intravenously every 3 weeks. Study-wide results and caveats: Below-median pretreatment blood TCR clonality was a predictor of better survival.

The repertoire was sequenced with immunoSEQ multiplex PCR; TCRdb's copy has only in-frame clones and lacks some. This sample has 85,000 to 100,000 clones, with about nine tenths found just once. The time point was: pretreatment peripheral blood. The sample holds one count of this clone. The antigen remains undetermined. The CDR3 is made up of 14 amino acids. J gave up 6 bases and V 3 bases, and 6 bases lay outside the gene matches. CDR1 is SEHNR and CDR2 is FQNEAQ in the germline V gene (reference sequence). The sequencing used PBMCs, collected around atezolizumab (anti-PD-L1) treatment. This sequence was found in a man aged 60 to 75 with urothelial cancer. The chain couples TRBV7-9 to TRBJ1-2, with TRBD1 identical over 8 bases. Here the CDR3 DNA reads TGTGCCAGCAGCTTCGCGCAGGGGGCGGATGGCTACACCTTC. Its translation is CASSFAQGADGYTF. Filled out from reference TRBV7-9 and TRBJ1-2, the complete variable domain reads DTGVSQNPRHKITKRGQNVTFRCDPISEHNRLYWYRQTLGQGPEFLTYFQNEAQLEKSRLLSDRFSAERPKGSFSTLEIQRTEQGDSAMYLCASSFAQGADGYTFGSGTRLTVV.